These T cell receptor beta chains were read from a single sample in a study of naive and memory T cell subsets. MiXCR was run by TCRdb on the UMI-ligation and nested PCR reads, yielding one entry per CDR3 protein. This sample yields roughly 83,000 distinct CDR3 sequences, of which 11% are seen a single time; more than 0.11% belongs to the top ten. Sequenced: naive CD4+ T cells from blood. The source is a human donor in good health. The CDR3 runs from the conserved cysteine through the conserved F or W. The order of the fields is clone size, J gene, V gene, D gene, CDR3 DNA, CDR3 protein. The D gene is left open where the match is weak. The size entry is marked missing in some rows and otherwise reads once, few, many or a size class.

>.|TRBJ1-6|TRBV7-2|.
TGTGCCAGCAGCTTAGCGCCAGGGACTGGTCCACCCCTCCACTTT
CASSLAPGTGPPLHF
>.|TRBJ2-7|TRBV14|.
TGTGCCAGCAGCCAAGGGGGCCAGTACGAGCAGTACTTC
CASSQGGQYEQYF
>many|TRBJ2-6|TRBV7-2|.
TGTGCCAGCAGCCCCAGGGGTGATGGGGCCAACGTCCTGACTTTC
CASSPRGDGANVLTF
>.|TRBJ1-1|TRBV29-1|.
TGCGGAGCCGGACTGTTGAACACTGAAGCTTTCTTT
CGAGLLNTEAFF
>few|TRBJ2-2|TRBV7-2|TRBD2
TGTGCCAGCAGCCCTCAAACTAGCGGGAGAACCGGGGAGCTGTTTTTT
CASSPQTSGRTGELFF
>.|TRBJ2-1|TRBV6-5|TRBD2
TGTACCAGCAGTTACTCGACTAGCGTCCGTGAGCAGTTCTTC
CTSSYSTSVREQFF
>many|TRBJ2-7|TRBV20-1|.
TGCAGTGCTCACAGTACGCTGGCACGGCAGGGTAACGAGCAGTACTTC
CSAHSTLARQGNEQYF
>few|TRBJ1-2|TRBV3-1|.
TGTGCCAGCAGCCAGGGTCCTAACTATGGCTACACCTTC
CASSQGPNYGYTF
>few|TRBJ1-1|TRBV28|.
TGTGCCAGCAGTTTTTTCCGGAACGAAGCTTTCTTT
CASSFFRNEAFF
>many|TRBJ2-7|TRBV7-2|.
TGTGCCAGCAGGAACCCAGGAAGCTCCTACGAGCAGTACTTC
CASRNPGSSYEQYF
>.|TRBJ1-1|TRBV20-1|.
TGCAGTGCTGTACCCCCCTTTGGCCTGAACACTGAAGCTTTCTTT
CSAVPPFGLNTEAFF
>.|TRBJ2-5|TRBV5-1|.
TGCGCCACCTCGTACCAAGAGACCCAGTACTTC
CATSYQETQYF
>few|TRBJ2-3|TRBV27|.
TGTGCCAGCAGGTTGGGTGGGACAGATACGCAGTATTTT
CASRLGGTDTQYF
>.|TRBJ2-1|TRBV14|.
TGTGCCAGCAGCCATCCCGGTGGGTCACGGTACAATGAGCAGTTCTTC
CASSHPGGSRYNEQFF
>many|TRBJ2-5|TRBV12-3/TRBV12-4|.
TGTGCCAGCACCCGATCCCCTAGGGAGACCCAGTACTTC
CASTRSPRETQYF
>many|TRBJ2-3|TRBV20-1|TRBD2
TGCAGTGCTAGGGCGACTAGCGTCTCAGATACGCAGTATTTT
CSARATSVSDTQYF
>few|TRBJ2-1|TRBV5-5|.
TGTGCCAGCAGTCCCACCTACAACAATGAGCAGTTCTTC
CASSPTYNNEQFF
>.|TRBJ2-3|TRBV6-4|.
TGTGCCAGCAGTGGTACTGTCGGGGATACGCAGTATTTT
CASSGTVGDTQYF
>many|TRBJ2-2|TRBV5-5|.
TGTGCCAGCAGCTTGGAGGGGATTGCCGGGGAGCTGTTTTTT
CASSLEGIAGELFF
>few|TRBJ1-3|TRBV6-2/TRBV6-3|.
TGTGCCAGCAGACCAGCGGGTGGAAACACCATATATTTT
CASRPAGGNTIYF
>.|TRBJ2-5|TRBV7-3|.
TGTGCCAGCAGCCAGGCGGTTCAGGAGACCCAGTACTTC
CASSQAVQETQYF
>.|TRBJ1-6|TRBV7-6|TRBD1
TGTGCCAGCAGCCCCAGACAGGGTAATACCTCACCCCTCCACTTT
CASSPRQGNTSPLHF
>.|TRBJ2-1|TRBV15|.
TGTGCCACCAGCCCCAAGTTGGAGGCCGGCAATGAGCAGTTCTTC
CATSPKLEAGNEQFF
>few|TRBJ1-1|TRBV3-1|.
TGTGCCAGCAGCCAAGTCGGGACACGGATGAACACTGAAGCTTTCTTT
CASSQVGTRMNTEAFF
>few|TRBJ2-5|TRBV12-3/TRBV12-4|.
TGTGCCAGCAGAAACGGTAAAGGAGAGACCCAGTACTTC
CASRNGKGETQYF
>few|TRBJ1-5|TRBV28|.
TGTGCCAGCAGTTTAGCGGGCGACAGCTCAGGGCAGCCCCAGCATTTT
CASSLAGDSSGQPQHF
>.|TRBJ2-3|TRBV7-2|.
TGTGCCAGCAGCTTAATGGGATCTAGCACAGATACGCAGTATTTT
CASSLMGSSTDTQYF
>.|TRBJ2-2|TRBV7-2|.
TGTGCCAGCAGCCCAACCATGGCAGTTACCGGGGAGCTGTTTTTT
CASSPTMAVTGELFF
>.|TRBJ1-1|TRBV20-1|.
TGCAGTGCCATGAGGGAGACCACTGAAGCTTTCTTT
CSAMRETTEAFF
>.|TRBJ2-7|TRBV7-2|.
TGTGCCAGCAGCTTAACCGGGACGGCACCCTACGAGCAGTACTTC
CASSLTGTAPYEQYF
>few|TRBJ1-1|TRBV10-3|.
TGTGCCATCAGTGATCATGCCTCGAACACTGAAGCTTTCTTT
CAISDHASNTEAFF
>many|TRBJ1-4|TRBV5-5|.
TGTGCCAGCAGCGGGGGATATGCAACTAATGAAAAACTGTTTTTT
CASSGGYATNEKLFF
>few|TRBJ1-1|TRBV14|.
TGTGCCAGCAGCTTAGTCCCAGGTAGCACTGAAGCTTTCTTT
CASSLVPGSTEAFF
>.|TRBJ2-4|TRBV10-3|.
TGTGCCATCAGTGAGTCGGGAGGCGCGTTAGCCAAAAACATTCAGTACTTC
CAISESGGALAKNIQYF
>.|TRBJ2-7|TRBV5-6|TRBD2
TGTGCCAGCAGCCCGAGGACTAGCTCCTTCGCGCAGTACTTC
CASSPRTSSFAQYF
>few|TRBJ2-5|TRBV6-2/TRBV6-3|.
TGTGCCAGCAGCCCCCGGGGGCCCGGGACCCAGTACTTC
CASSPRGPGTQYF
>.|TRBJ2-1|TRBV28|.
TGTGCCAGCAGGCGATCCGGGACTCGGGGAAAGTTCTTC
CASRRSGTRGKFF
>few|TRBJ1-5|TRBV7-2|.
TGTGCCAGCAGTGCGGAACAGGCGAATCAGCCCCAGCATTTT
CASSAEQANQPQHF
>few|TRBJ2-1|TRBV24-1|.
TGTGCCACCAGTGATTTTGGGGTCGCAAACAATGAGCAGTTCTTC
CATSDFGVANNEQFF
>.|TRBJ2-2|TRBV7-2|.
TGTGCCAGCAGCTTAGACAGGGATGCCGGGGAGCTGTTTTTT
CASSLDRDAGELFF
>few|TRBJ2-1|TRBV7-3|TRBD2
TGTGCCAGCAGCTTAACAAGCGGGGGTATCCGATACAATGAGCAGTTCTTC
CASSLTSGGIRYNEQFF
>.|TRBJ1-4|TRBV6-2/TRBV6-3|.
TGTGCCAGCAGTTACTCGCCCGGACAGCAGAATGAAAAACTGTTTTTT
CASSYSPGQQNEKLFF
>.|TRBJ2-7|TRBV27|TRBD1
TGTGCCAGCAGGGGACAGGGAAGTAGTAGCGAGCAGTACTTC
CASRGQGSSSEQYF
>.|TRBJ2-7|TRBV12-3/TRBV12-4|TRBD2
TGTGCCAGCAGGGGGGAGGGGTTCTACGAGCAGTACTTC
CASRGEGFYEQYF